Presented here are 18 T cell receptor beta chains from one specimen sequenced in a study of blood T cell repertoires in COVID-19. Sequenced by immunoSEQ multiplex PCR; TCRdb stores in-frame clones only, minus some. There are some 460,000 clones in the sample; roughly 90% occur only once, and 4% to 4.5% lies in the top ten. Sequencing was carried out using peripheral blood. The receptors derive from a woman aged 25 to 39 with acute or convalescent COVID-19.

The chain recombines TRBV4-1 with TRBJ2-3, with D possibly being TRBD2 (6 bases). Trimming stripped 4 bases from V and 2 bases from J, with 19 bases between. The CDR3 has 17 residues. Germline V gene sequence: CDR1 MGHRA, CDR2 YSYEKL. CDR3 nucleotides: TGCGCCAGCAGCCTAACTTTGCGGGGTTCCTACACAGATACGCAGTATTTT. As protein: CASSLTLRGSYTDTQYF.

The rearrangement joins TRBV6-1 to TRBJ2-7; 9 bases fit TRBD2. Germline V CDR1 and CDR2: MNHNS, SASEGT. The V segment lost 3 bases and the J segment 2 bases; nucleotides outside the gene matches: 5. There are 15 residues in the CDR3. The CDR3 protein is CASSDLAGDPYEQYF. In DNA, the CDR3 is TGTGCCAGCAGTGATTTAGCGGGGGATCCCTACGAGCAGTACTTC.

CDR3 sequence: CAWADPGLHASSYNEQFF. The CDR3 bases are TGTGCCTGGGCGGACCCGGGACTACATGCCAGCTCCTACAATGAGCAGTTCTTC. The chain couples TRBV30 to TRBJ2-1; TRBD2 matches 7 bases. Losses at the gene ends were 5 bases for V and 0 bases for J; bases not matched to a gene: 16. This CDR3 is built from 18 residues. Germline lookup yields CDR1 GTSNPN and CDR2 SVGIG (reference sequence).

The chain uses TRBV20-1 and TRBJ2-3; 7 bases map to TRBD1. This CDR3 is built from 11 residues. Germline CDR1 and CDR2: DFQATT and SNEGSKA (reference sequence). The J segment lost 9 bases and the V segment lost 6 bases, leaving 6 bases of the junction unmatched. The CDR3: CSATRQGTQYF. In DNA form, the CDR3 reads TGCAGTGCAACCCGACAGGGCACGCAGTATTTT.

The rearrangement uses TRBV3-1 (or the pseudogene TRBV3-2) and TRBJ2-1, with TRBD2 matching over 9 bases. V was clipped by 5 bases and J by 3 bases; unmatched bases: 11. CDR3 length: 17 amino acids. CDR1 is LGHDT, CDR2 YNNKEL, per germline (reference sequence). The CDR3: CASSFQLAGYVYNEQFF. The CDR3, as DNA: TGTGCCAGCAGCTTCCAACTAGCGGGCTATGTCTACAATGAGCAGTTCTTC.

This chain connects TRBV5-1 to TRBJ1-1, with D possibly TRBD1 on 6 matching bases. The V end was cut by 5 bases, the J end by 0 bases, with 11 bases between. Per the germline V gene, CDR1 is SGHRS and CDR2 is YFSETQ. This CDR3 is 14 amino acids long. CDR3 bases: TGCGCCAGCAGTGGGGGCCCCATGAACACTGAAGCTTTCTTT. It encodes CASSGGPMNTEAFF. Full variable domain (rest looked up from reference TRBV5-1 and TRBJ1-1): KAGVTQTPRYLIKTRGQQVTLSCSPISGHRSVSWYQQTPGQGLQFLFEYFSETQRNKGNFPGRFSGRQFSNSRSEMNVSTLELGDSALYLCASSGGPMNTEAFFGQGTRLTVV.

This clone has ten or more counts. The chain joins TRBV3-1 (or the pseudogene TRBV3-2) to TRBJ1-6, with TRBD1 as a possible D gene (5 bases). Germline CDR1 LGHDT, CDR2 YNNKEL (reference sequence). V shed 1 base and J shed 10 bases, with 14 bases lying between them. CDR3 length: 15 amino acids. CDR3 sequence reads: CASSQGAGWGSPLHF. The CDR3 nucleotides are TGTGCCAGCAGCCAAGGCGCTGGTTGGGGCTCACCCCTCCACTTT.

The CDR3 protein is CASSFTARVGQTYEQYF. The CDR3 DNA sequence: TGTGCCAGCAGTTTTACTGCTCGTGTCGGACAGACGTACGAGCAGTACTTC. The J gene is TRBJ2-7, the V gene TRBV28, with a weak D call TRBD1 (6 bases). With 3 bases removed from V and 4 bases from J, the gap between germline ends came to 22 bases. The CDR3 loop spans 17 amino acids. Germline values: CDR1 MDHEN, CDR2 SYDVKM.

The chain is built from TRBV7-9 and TRBJ1-6; weak D call: TRBD1 (6 bases). The CDR3 is made up of 15 amino acids. Germline values: CDR1 SEHNR, CDR2 FQNEAQ (reference sequence). The germline V and J ends were trimmed by 1 base and 6 bases, with 10 bases remaining between them. CDR3 nucleotides: TGTGCCAGCAGCTTAGTGGCAGGGGCTAATTCACCCCTCCACTTT. This translates into CASSLVAGANSPLHF.

The chain has TRBV5-1 and TRBJ1-2; D may be TRBD1 (6 bases). The V end lost 1 base, the J end lost 7 bases, and 14 bases lay between the germline ends. The germline V gene encodes CDR1 SGHRS and CDR2 YFSETQ. This CDR3 spans 14 amino acids. CDR3 in DNA: TGCGCCAGCAGCTTGCGTGGGGGCGTTGGTGGCTACACCTTC. Translated, it gives CASSLRGGVGGYTF.

This chain uses TRBV30 with TRBJ1-6; D unclear. CDR1 and CDR2 (germline): GTSNPN, SVGIG (reference sequence). The CDR3 loop spans 15 amino acids. Between the trimmed V and J ends, which lost 3 bases and 0 bases, there was a span of 9 bases. CDR3 sequence: CAWRGVPSYNSPLHF. DNA for the CDR3: TGTGCCTGGAGGGGAGTTCCCTCCTATAATTCACCCCTCCACTTT.

J is TRBJ2-7 and V is TRBV5-1; TRBD1 agrees at 7 bases. Germline loops: CDR1 SGHRS, CDR2 YFSETQ. V dropped 1 base and J dropped 5; count of bases not matched to a gene: 6. The CDR3 is made up of 14 amino acids. The DNA for the CDR3 is TGCGCCAGCAGCTTGACAGGGGTAAGGGACGAGCAGTACTTC. It specifies CASSLTGVRDEQYF.

The gene calls are TRBV27 and TRBJ1-2; possible D gene TRBD1, 5 bases. The V end was cut by 10 bases, the J end by 4 bases, with 13 bases between. CDR1 MNHEY and CDR2 SMNVEV come from the germline V gene (reference sequence). The CDR3 consists of 12 residues. The CDR3 here is CATGTGFYGYTF. The CDR3 DNA sequence: TGTGCCACCGGAACAGGATTCTATGGCTACACCTTC.

V gene TRBV9 combines with J gene TRBJ2-1; 9 bases agree with TRBD1. In germline, CDR1 is SGDLS, CDR2 YYNGEE. CDR3 size: 15 residues. V trimming: 4 bases; J trimming: 9 bases; junction bases outside the gene matches: 11. The CDR3 DNA is TGTGCCAGCAGCCCGTGGACAGGGGTTTATAGTGAGCAGTTCTTC. Its translation: CASSPWTGVYSEQFF.

This clone has a handful of counts. V gene TRBV7-9 combines with J gene TRBJ1-5; possible D gene TRBD1, 6 bases. The germline V gene has CDR1 SEHNR and CDR2 FQNEAQ (reference sequence). The CDR3 has 15 amino acids. V lost 5 bases, J lost 0 bases, and 11 bases lay in between. The CDR3 is CASSEGGRSNQPQHF. In DNA, the CDR3 is TGTGCCAGCAGCGAAGGGGGACGTAGCAATCAGCCCCAGCATTTT.

The genes are TRBV6-6 and TRBJ1-6, with D perhaps matching TRBD1 (6 bases). The germline gives CDR1 MNHNY, CDR2 SVGAGI (reference sequence). Trimming took off 6 bases at V and 7 bases at J, with 16 bases between the two ends. The CDR3 is 15 amino acids. The CDR3 protein is CASSPRDTGNSPLHF. CDR3 sequence (DNA): TGTGCCAGCAGCCCAAGGGACACAGGGAATTCACCCCTCCACTTT.

This sequence joins TRBV30 and TRBJ1-1; TRBD1 matches at 12 bases. J was trimmed by 4 bases and V by 2 bases; bases with no gene match: 8. Germline loops: CDR1 GTSNPN, CDR2 SVGIG (reference sequence). CDR3 length: 16 amino acids. The CDR3 reads CAWSWGTGGRGTEAFF. For the CDR3, the DNA is TGTGCCTGGAGTTGGGGGACAGGGGGCCGGGGCACTGAAGCTTTCTTT.

V gene TRBV11-2 combines with J gene TRBJ2-2; D may be TRBD1 (6 bases). V was pared by 6 bases and J by 4 bases, with 21 bases between. This CDR3 has 17 residues. Germline assignment: CDR1 SGHAT and CDR2 FQNNGV. Here the CDR3 DNA reads TGTGCCAGCAGACCGCCCCGCCTCACAGGGATCACCGGGGAGCTGTTTTTT. Protein sequence: CASRPPRLTGITGELFF.